This T cell receptor beta chain was recorded in a study of blood T cell repertoires in COVID-19. At the level of the study: The samples span acute and convalescent COVID-19 from the United States, Italy and Spain.

TCRdb's copy holds only in-frame clones and misses some; the assay was immunoSEQ multiplex PCR. This sample has 100,000 to 150,000 clones; about 87% occur once, and the top ten carry approximately 10%. The CDR3 is 15 residues long. Trimming removed 7 bases at V and 3 bases at J, with 19 bases between. Germline-derived CDR1 and CDR2 are SGHDT and YYEEEE. This receptor was obtained from a man in his forties or fifties with acute or convalescent COVID-19. The chain is built from TRBV5-6 and TRBJ1-2, with D possibly being TRBD1 (5 bases). What was sequenced was peripheral blood. The DNA for the CDR3 is TGTGCCAGCCACTTCGGCAGGGCGTGGTACTATGGCTACACCTTC. Translating gives CASHFGRAWYYGYTF.